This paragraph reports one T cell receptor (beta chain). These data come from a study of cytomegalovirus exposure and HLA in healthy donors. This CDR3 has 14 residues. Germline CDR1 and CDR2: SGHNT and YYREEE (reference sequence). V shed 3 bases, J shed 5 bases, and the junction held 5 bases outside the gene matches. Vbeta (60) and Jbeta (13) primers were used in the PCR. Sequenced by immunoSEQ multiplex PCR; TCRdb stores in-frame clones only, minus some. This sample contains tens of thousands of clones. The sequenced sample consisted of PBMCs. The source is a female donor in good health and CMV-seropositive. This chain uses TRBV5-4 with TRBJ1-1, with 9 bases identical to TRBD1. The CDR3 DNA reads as TGTGCCAGCAGCTGGGGACAGGGAGGGACTGAAGCTTTCTTT. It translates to CASSWGQGGTEAFF.